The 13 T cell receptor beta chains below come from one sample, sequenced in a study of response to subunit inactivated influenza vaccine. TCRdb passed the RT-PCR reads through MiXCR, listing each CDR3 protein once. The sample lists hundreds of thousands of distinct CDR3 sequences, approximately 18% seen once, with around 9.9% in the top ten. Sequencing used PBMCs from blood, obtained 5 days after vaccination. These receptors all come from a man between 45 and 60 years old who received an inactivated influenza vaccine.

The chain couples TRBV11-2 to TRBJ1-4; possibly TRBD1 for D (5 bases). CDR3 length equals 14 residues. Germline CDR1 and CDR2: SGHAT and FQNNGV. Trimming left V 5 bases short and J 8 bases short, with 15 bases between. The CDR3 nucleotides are TGTGCCAGCAGCCCCAATCCAGGGAGGGAAAAACTGTTTTTT. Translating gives CASSPNPGREKLFF.

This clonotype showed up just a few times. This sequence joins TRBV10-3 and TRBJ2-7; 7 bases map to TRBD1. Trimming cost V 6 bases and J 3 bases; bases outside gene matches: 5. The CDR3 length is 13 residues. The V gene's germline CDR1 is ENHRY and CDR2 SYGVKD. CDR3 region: CAIRSGQYYEQYF. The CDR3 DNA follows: TGTGCCATCAGATCGGGACAGTACTACGAGCAGTACTTC.

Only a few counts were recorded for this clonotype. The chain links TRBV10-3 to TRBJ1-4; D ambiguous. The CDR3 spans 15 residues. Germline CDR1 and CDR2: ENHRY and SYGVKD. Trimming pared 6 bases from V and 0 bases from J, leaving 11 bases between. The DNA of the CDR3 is TGTGCCATCAGGCCCTCCGGGGCAACTAATGAAAAACTGTTTTTT. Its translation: CAIRPSGATNEKLFF.

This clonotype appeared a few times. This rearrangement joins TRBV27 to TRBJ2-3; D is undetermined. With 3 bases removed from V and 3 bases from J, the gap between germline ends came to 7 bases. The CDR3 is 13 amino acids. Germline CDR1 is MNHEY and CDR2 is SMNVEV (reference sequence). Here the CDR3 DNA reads TGTGCCAGCAGTTTCACCCTTACAGATACGCAGTATTTT. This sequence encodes CASSFTLTDTQYF.

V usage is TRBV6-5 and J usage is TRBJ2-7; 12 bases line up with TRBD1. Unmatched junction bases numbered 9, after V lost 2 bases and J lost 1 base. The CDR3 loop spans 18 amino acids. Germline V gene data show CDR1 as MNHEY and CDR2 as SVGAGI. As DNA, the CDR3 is TGTGCCAGCAGTTACGGAGTGACGGGACAGGGGGCGTCCTACGAGCAGTACTTC. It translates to CASSYGVTGQGASYEQYF.

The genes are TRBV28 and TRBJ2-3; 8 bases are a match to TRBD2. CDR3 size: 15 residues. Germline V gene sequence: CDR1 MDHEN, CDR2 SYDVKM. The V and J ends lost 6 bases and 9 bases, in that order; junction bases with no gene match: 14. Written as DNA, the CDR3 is TGTGCCAGCAGCTCCGCCGGGGGCGGGGGGCACACGCAGTATTTT. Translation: CASSSAGGGGHTQYF.

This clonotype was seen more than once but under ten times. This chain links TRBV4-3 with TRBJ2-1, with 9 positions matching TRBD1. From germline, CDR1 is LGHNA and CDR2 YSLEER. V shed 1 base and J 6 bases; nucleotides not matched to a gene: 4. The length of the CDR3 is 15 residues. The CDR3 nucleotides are TGCGCCAGCAGCCAAGGGACAGGGGATCTCAATGAGCAGTTCTTC. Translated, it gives CASSQGTGDLNEQFF.

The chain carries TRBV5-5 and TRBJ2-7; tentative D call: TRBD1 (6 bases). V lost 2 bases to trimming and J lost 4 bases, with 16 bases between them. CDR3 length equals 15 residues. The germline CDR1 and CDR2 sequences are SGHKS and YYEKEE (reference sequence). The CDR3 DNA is TGTGCCAGCAGCTTCGCCGGGACAACCTGGTACGAGCAGTACTTC. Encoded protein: CASSFAGTTWYEQYF.

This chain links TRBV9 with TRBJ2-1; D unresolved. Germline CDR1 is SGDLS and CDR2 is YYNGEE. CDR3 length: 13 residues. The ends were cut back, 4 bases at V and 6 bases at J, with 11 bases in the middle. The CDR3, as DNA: TGTGCCAGCAGCCTCCGGCCAGTCAATGAGCAGTTCTTC. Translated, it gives CASSLRPVNEQFF.

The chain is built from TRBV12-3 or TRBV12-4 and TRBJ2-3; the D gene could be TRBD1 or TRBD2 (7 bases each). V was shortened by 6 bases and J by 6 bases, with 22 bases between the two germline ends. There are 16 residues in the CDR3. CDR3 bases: TGTGCCAGCAGCCCGAGACAGGGAGGGTCAAGGGATACGCAGTATTTT. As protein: CASSPRQGGSRDTQYF.

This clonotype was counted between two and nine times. CDR3 in amino acids: CASSLLDRVYEQYF. The CDR3 region has the DNA TGTGCCAGCAGCTTATTGGACAGGGTCTACGAGCAGTACTTC. The V gene is TRBV7-2, the J gene TRBJ2-7; 8 bases align to TRBD1. After removal of 2 bases from V and 3 bases from J, the junction contained 3 bases not matched to a gene. Per the germline V gene, CDR1 is SGHTA and CDR2 is FQGNSA. This CDR3 comprises 14 residues.

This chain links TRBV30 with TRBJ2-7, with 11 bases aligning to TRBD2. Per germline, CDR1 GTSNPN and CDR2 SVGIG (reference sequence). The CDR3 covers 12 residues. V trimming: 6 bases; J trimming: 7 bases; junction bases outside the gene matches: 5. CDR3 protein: CACLLAGVEQYF. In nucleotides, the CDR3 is TGTGCCTGCCTACTAGCGGGAGTTGAGCAGTACTTC.

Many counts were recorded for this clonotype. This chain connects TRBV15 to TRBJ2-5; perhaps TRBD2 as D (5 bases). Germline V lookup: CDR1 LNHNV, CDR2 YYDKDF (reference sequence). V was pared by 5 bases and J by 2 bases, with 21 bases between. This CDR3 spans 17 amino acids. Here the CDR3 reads CATSRDRGLASQETQYF. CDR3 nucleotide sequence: TGTGCCACCAGCCGTGACCGAGGGTTGGCGAGTCAAGAGACCCAGTACTTC.